A selection of T cell receptor beta chains follows, all from one sample in a study of T cells in Graves' hyperthyroidism and ophthalmopathy. One entry per CDR3 protein, called by TCRdb with MiXCR from the multiplex PCR reads. The sample includes 550,000 to 800,000 distinct CDR3 sequences, 17% of them seen just once. Sequences were obtained from blood. Every receptor here comes from a man aged 50 to 60 with Graves' hyperthyroidism. Both conserved end residues are part of each CDR3. The D gene is left open where the match is weak. Size values are once, few and many counts, or a class for expanded clones, and some rows have none.

J gene,D gene,V gene,clone size,CDR3 protein,CDR3 DNA
TRBJ2-2,TRBD1,TRBV11-2,few,CASSGVTGGARTGELFF,TGTGCCAGCAGCGGGGTAACAGGGGGCGCAAGGACCGGGGAGCTGTTTTTT
TRBJ2-5,-,TRBV28,many,CASSHGGRKETQYF,TGTGCCAGCAGTCACGGGGGGCGGAAAGAGACCCAGTACTTC
TRBJ1-1,-,TRBV3-1,many,CASSHPTGSEAFF,TGTGCCAGCAGCCACCCGACGGGCTCTGAAGCTTTCTTT
TRBJ2-7,TRBD1,TRBV20-1,many,CSARDLRGGQGLNEQYF,TGCAGTGCTAGAGATCTTAGAGGGGGACAGGGTCTCAACGAGCAGTACTTC
TRBJ2-7,TRBD1,TRBV29-1,few,CSVTLSTGGNYEQYF,TGCAGCGTCACCCTTTCGACAGGGGGGAACTACGAGCAGTACTTC
TRBJ2-7,TRBD2,TRBV7-8,many,CATKPSGYEQYF,TGTGCCACTAAGCCTAGCGGGTACGAGCAGTACTTC
TRBJ2-3,TRBD1,TRBV7-6,many,CASSLLPGQGAADTQYF,TGTGCCAGCAGCTTACTACCCGGACAGGGGGCAGCAGATACGCAGTATTTT
TRBJ2-2,-,TRBV3-1,-,CASSQQRLNTGELFF,TGTGCCAGCAGCCAACAACGACTAAACACCGGGGAGCTGTTTTTT
TRBJ2-7,-,TRBV20-1,-,CSATTGWGGSPYEQYF,TGCAGTGCTACAACAGGGTGGGGCGGGAGTCCCTACGAGCAGTACTTC
TRBJ1-1,-,TRBV6-1,many,CASSDPGRRNTEAFF,TGTGCCAGCAGCGACCCAGGGAGGAGGAACACTGAAGCTTTCTTT
TRBJ2-7,TRBD2,TRBV5-4,-,CASSSRAGSDEQYF,TGTGCCAGCAGCTCCCGAGCGGGATCGGACGAGCAGTACTTC
TRBJ1-1,-,TRBV28,once,CASNGAEAFF,TGTGCCAGCAATGGTGCTGAAGCTTTCTTT
TRBJ2-1,-,TRBV4-2,-,CASSQEAVASNEQFF,TGTGCCAGCAGCCAAGAAGCGGTAGCGAGCAATGAGCAGTTCTTC
TRBJ1-5,TRBD1,TRBV7-2,-,CASSSGAGGSQPQHF,TGTGCCAGCAGCTCTGGAGCAGGGGGATCTCAGCCCCAGCATTTT
TRBJ2-1,-,TRBV11-3,many,CASSLDSGGSYNEQFF,TGTGCCAGCAGCTTAGATAGCGGTGGCTCCTACAATGAGCAGTTCTTC
TRBJ2-7,-,TRBV28,many,CASSFGPYEQYF,TGTGCCAGCAGTTTTGGTCCCTACGAGCAGTACTTC
TRBJ1-1,-,TRBV2,many,CASSGLQGGTEAFF,TGTGCCAGCAGTGGACTACAGGGCGGCACTGAAGCTTTCTTT
TRBJ1-2,-,TRBV30,-,CAWSVRGACLLGYTF,TGTGCCTGGAGTGTACGTGGGGCTTGTCTATTAGGCTACACCTTC
TRBJ1-4,-,TRBV6-2/TRBV6-3,-,CASSGPGGTNEKLFF,TGTGCCAGCAGTGGACCGGGAGGGACAAATGAAAAACTGTTTTTT
TRBJ1-4,-,TRBV5-1,-,CASSFESATNEKLFF,TGCGCCAGCAGCTTCGAAAGTGCAACTAATGAAAAACTGTTTTTT
TRBJ1-1,-,TRBV4-2,-,CASSQGTEWSTEAFF,TGTGCCAGCAGCCAAGGAACAGAATGGAGCACTGAAGCTTTCTTT
TRBJ1-1,TRBD1,TRBV7-9,few,CASSLPGTGGTEAFF,TGTGCCAGCAGCTTACCCGGGACAGGGGGCACTGAAGCTTTCTTT
TRBJ2-7,-,TRBV13,few,CASSLGPQEKDTYEQYF,TGTGCCAGCAGCTTAGGCCCCCAGGAAAAAGACACCTACGAGCAGTACTTC
TRBJ2-6,-,TRBV12-3/TRBV12-4,many,CASSYQFSGANVLTF,TGTGCCAGCAGCTATCAGTTCTCTGGGGCCAACGTCCTGACTTTC
TRBJ2-1,-,TRBV24-1,-,CATSEPRDYNEQFF,TGTGCCACCAGTGAACCCCGGGACTACAATGAGCAGTTCTTC
TRBJ2-7,-,TRBV15,many,CATSRGVAEAYEQYF,TGTGCCACCAGCAGAGGAGTAGCGGAAGCCTACGAGCAGTACTTC
TRBJ1-4,TRBD1,TRBV7-9,-,CASSMDRNNEKLFF,TGTGCCAGCAGCATGGACAGGAATAATGAAAAACTGTTTTTT
TRBJ2-7,TRBD2,TRBV14,few,CASSQEGWLAGVFNHEQYF,TGTGCCAGCAGCCAAGAGGGTTGGCTAGCGGGAGTTTTCAATCACGAGCAGTACTTC
TRBJ1-5,-,TRBV12-3/TRBV12-4,many,CASRSEGNQPQHF,TGTGCCAGCAGGAGTGAGGGCAATCAGCCCCAGCATTTT
TRBJ2-6,-,TRBV19,few,CASAPSHTASGANVLTF,TGTGCCAGTGCCCCTTCTCACACCGCCTCTGGGGCCAACGTCCTGACTTTC
TRBJ2-7,-,TRBV6-1,-,CASRLRGTYEQYF,TGTGCCAGCAGGTTGAGGGGCACCTACGAGCAGTACTTC
TRBJ2-1,TRBD2,TRBV7-2,-,CASSLTSGPPYNEQFF,TGTGCCAGCAGCTTAACTAGCGGCCCTCCCTACAATGAGCAGTTCTTC
TRBJ2-1,-,TRBV11-2,many,CASSPQTFINEQFF,TGTGCCAGCAGCCCCCAGACTTTTATCAATGAGCAGTTCTTC
TRBJ1-5,TRBD1,TRBV7-2,few,CASSQDRRGVIRNQPQHF,TGTGCCAGCAGCCAGGACAGGAGAGGGGTCATTAGGAATCAGCCCCAGCATTTT
TRBJ2-3,-,TRBV11-2,many,CASSLVPGVGTDTQYF,TGTGCCAGCAGCTTAGTCCCGGGAGTGGGTACAGATACGCAGTATTTT
TRBJ1-2,-,TRBV28,many,CASSSNHRTFGYGYTF,TGTGCCAGCAGTTCGAACCACAGGACGTTTGGCTATGGCTACACCTTC
TRBJ1-4,-,TRBV30,-,CAWSNLRDSAREKLFF,TGTGCCTGGAGCAATCTCCGGGACTCGGCAAGGGAAAAACTGTTTTTT
TRBJ1-1,TRBD1,TRBV14,-,CASSRGDWDREAFF,TGTGCCAGCAGCCGCGGAGATTGGGACAGAGAAGCTTTCTTT
TRBJ2-3,-,TRBV7-2,many,CASSLVPGSDTQYF,TGTGCCAGCAGCTTAGTCCCAGGATCAGATACGCAGTATTTT
TRBJ2-2,TRBD1,TRBV2,-,CASGQESTGELFF,TGTGCCAGTGGACAGGAATCCACCGGGGAGCTGTTTTTT
TRBJ2-5,-,TRBV7-9,many,CASSPIETQYF,TGTGCCAGCAGCCCAATTGAGACCCAGTACTTC
TRBJ1-5,-,TRBV10-3,many,CAIRGEGGGNQPQHF,TGTGCCATCAGGGGTGAGGGTGGTGGCAATCAGCCCCAGCATTTT
TRBJ2-3,-,TRBV6-1,many,CASSDYSGSSTDTQYF,TGTGCCAGCAGTGACTACAGCGGATCTAGCACAGATACGCAGTATTTT
TRBJ2-1,TRBD1,TRBV5-6,-,CASSVRTGYSNEQFF,TGTGCCAGCAGCGTCCGGACAGGGTATAGCAATGAGCAGTTCTTC
TRBJ2-5,-,TRBV5-1,few,CASSFGTPHDTQYF,TGCGCCAGCAGCTTCGGGACACCCCATGACACCCAGTACTTC
TRBJ2-7,TRBD2,TRBV9,many,CASSPLLTSGRADEQYF,TGTGCCAGCAGCCCACTCCTGACTAGCGGGAGAGCCGACGAGCAGTACTTC
TRBJ1-1,-,TRBV6-2/TRBV6-3,many,CASSYSTQLNTEAFF,TGTGCCAGCAGTTACTCGACCCAGTTGAACACTGAAGCTTTCTTT
TRBJ2-7,TRBD1,TRBV9,many,CASSPRTGGEQYF,TGTGCCAGCAGCCCCCGGACAGGCGGGGAGCAGTACTTC
TRBJ1-2,-,TRBV20-1,-,CSAPRQESNYGYTF,TGCAGTGCACCTAGACAGGAGTCTAACTATGGCTACACCTTC
TRBJ2-1,TRBD2,TRBV27,many,CASSFRDYSNEQFF,TGTGCCAGCAGTTTCCGGGACTATTCCAATGAGCAGTTCTTC
TRBJ2-7,-,TRBV7-6,-,CASSSSDRRRSYEQYF,TGTGCCAGCAGCTCCAGCGACAGGAGAAGGTCCTACGAGCAGTACTTC